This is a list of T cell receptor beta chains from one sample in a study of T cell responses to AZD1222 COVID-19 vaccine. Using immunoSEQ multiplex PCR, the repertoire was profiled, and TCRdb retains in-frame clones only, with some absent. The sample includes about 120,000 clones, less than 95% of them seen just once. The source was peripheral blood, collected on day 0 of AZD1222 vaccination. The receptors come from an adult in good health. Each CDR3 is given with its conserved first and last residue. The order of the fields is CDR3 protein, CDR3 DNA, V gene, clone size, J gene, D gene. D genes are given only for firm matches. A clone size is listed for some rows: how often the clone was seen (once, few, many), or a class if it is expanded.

CDR3 protein: CATSARGDTQYF; CDR3 DNA: TGTGCCACCAGTGCCAGGGGGGATACGCAGTATTTT; V gene: TRBV24-1; clone size: .; J gene: TRBJ2-3; D gene: TRBD1
CDR3 protein: CASSATSGGYNEQFF; CDR3 DNA: TGCGCCAGCAGCGCCACTAGCGGGGGCTACAATGAGCAGTTCTTC; V gene: TRBV5-1; clone size: .; J gene: TRBJ2-1; D gene: TRBD2
CDR3 protein: CASSSNRSWRGNTEAFF; CDR3 DNA: TGTGCCAGCAGCTCGAACAGGTCCTGGCGGGGGAACACTGAAGCTTTCTTT; V gene: TRBV7-6; clone size: .; J gene: TRBJ1-1; D gene: .
CDR3 protein: CASSPGLNNEQFF; CDR3 DNA: TGTGCCAGCTCACCAGGACTCAACAATGAGCAGTTCTTC; V gene: TRBV18; clone size: .; J gene: TRBJ2-1; D gene: .
CDR3 protein: CASSRSGGEEKLFF; CDR3 DNA: TGTGCCAGCAGCCGCTCCGGGGGGGAGGAAAAACTGTTTTTT; V gene: TRBV28; clone size: once; J gene: TRBJ1-4; D gene: .
CDR3 protein: CASSIGGPTDTQYF; CDR3 DNA: TGTGCCAGTAGTATAGGCGGGCCCACAGATACGCAGTATTTT; V gene: TRBV19; clone size: .; J gene: TRBJ2-3; D gene: .
CDR3 protein: CASGSVSGQGGVYYGYTF; CDR3 DNA: TGTGCCAGCGGGAGCGTAAGTGGACAGGGAGGTGTATATTATGGCTACACCTTC; V gene: TRBV9; clone size: .; J gene: TRBJ1-2; D gene: TRBD1
CDR3 protein: CASSSKFDQPQHF; CDR3 DNA: TGTGCCAGCAGTTCGAAGTTTGATCAGCCCCAGCATTTT; V gene: TRBV27; clone size: .; J gene: TRBJ1-5; D gene: .
CDR3 protein: CASSRGGTPPAEQYF; CDR3 DNA: TGTGCCAGCAGCCGGGGGGGGACACCCCCCGCCGAGCAGTACTTC; V gene: TRBV28; clone size: .; J gene: TRBJ2-7; D gene: TRBD2
CDR3 protein: CASGPGQSNYGYTF; CDR3 DNA: TGCGCCAGCGGCCCCGGACAGAGTAACTATGGCTACACCTTC; V gene: TRBV5-1; clone size: .; J gene: TRBJ1-2; D gene: .
CDR3 protein: CASSRGSTDTQYF; CDR3 DNA: TGTGCCAGCAGCCGGGGGAGCACAGATACGCAGTATTTT; V gene: TRBV11-2; clone size: .; J gene: TRBJ2-3; D gene: .
CDR3 protein: CASRQDRIAQPQHF; CDR3 DNA: TGTGCCAGTAGGCAGGACAGGATCGCTCAGCCCCAGCATTTT; V gene: TRBV19; clone size: .; J gene: TRBJ1-5; D gene: TRBD1
CDR3 protein: CASSQGGGGLSYEQYF; CDR3 DNA: TGTGCCAGCAGCCAAGGGGGCGGGGGCCTCTCCTACGAGCAGTACTTC; V gene: TRBV3-1/TRBV3-2; clone size: once; J gene: TRBJ2-7; D gene: .
CDR3 protein: CASKKDRDLTQPQHF; CDR3 DNA: TGTGCCAGCAAAAAAGACAGAGATTTAACTCAGCCCCAGCATTTT; V gene: TRBV6-5; clone size: .; J gene: TRBJ1-5; D gene: .
CDR3 protein: CATQQGYEQYF; CDR3 DNA: TGTGCCACCCAACAGGGCTACGAGCAGTACTTC; V gene: TRBV2; clone size: .; J gene: TRBJ2-7; D gene: .